This is a list of T cell receptor beta chains from one sample in a study of T cell responses to AZD1222 COVID-19 vaccine. Repertoires were generated with immunoSEQ multiplex PCR, while TCRdb's copy carries only in-frame clones and drops some. The repertoire holds around 94,000 clones, with about 85% as singletons. The sample in question was peripheral blood, obtained 28 days after the second AZD1222 dose. These receptors came from an adult who received the AZD1222 COVID-19 vaccine. Both conserved end residues are part of each CDR3. Fields, in order: V gene, clone size, J gene, D gene, CDR3 DNA, CDR3 protein. The D gene is left open where the match is weak. Rows may omit the clone size; those that give it use once, few, many or a size class.

V gene: TRBV19
clone size: few
J gene: TRBJ1-1
D gene: TRBD1
CDR3 DNA: TGTGCCAGTAGTAAAAACAGGGGTGGGAACACTGAAGCTTTCTTT
CDR3 protein: CASSKNRGGNTEAFF

V gene: TRBV19
clone size: once
J gene: TRBJ2-3
D gene: NA
CDR3 DNA: TGTGCCAGTAGTAAAGGGGGTAGCACAGATACGCAGTATTTT
CDR3 protein: CASSKGGSTDTQYF

V gene: TRBV7-3
clone size: NA
J gene: TRBJ1-4
D gene: NA
CDR3 DNA: TGTGCCAGCAGCTCCCAGATTGCCACAGAAAATGAAAAACTGTTTTTT
CDR3 protein: CASSSQIATENEKLFF

V gene: TRBV7-9
clone size: NA
J gene: TRBJ2-2
D gene: NA
CDR3 DNA: TGTGCCAGCAGCGCGGCCGGGGAGCTGTTTTTT
CDR3 protein: CASSAAGELFF

V gene: TRBV10-3
clone size: NA
J gene: TRBJ1-2
D gene: NA
CDR3 DNA: TGTGCCATCGCTCAGGCCGCTAACTATGGCTACACCTTC
CDR3 protein: CAIAQAANYGYTF

V gene: TRBV30
clone size: NA
J gene: TRBJ1-1
D gene: NA
CDR3 DNA: TGTGCCTGGAGTGTATGGGGGGGGGAGAACACTGAAGCTTTCTTT
CDR3 protein: CAWSVWGGENTEAFF

V gene: TRBV5-6
clone size: NA
J gene: TRBJ2-2
D gene: TRBD2
CDR3 DNA: TGTGCCAGCAGCTCCACCGGCGGGGGTAACACCGGGGAGCTGTTTTTT
CDR3 protein: CASSSTGGGNTGELFF

V gene: TRBV5-6
clone size: NA
J gene: TRBJ2-5
D gene: TRBD2
CDR3 DNA: TGTGCCAGCAGCTTTAGCGGGGCGAAAGAGACCCAGTACTTC
CDR3 protein: CASSFSGAKETQYF

V gene: TRBV2
clone size: NA
J gene: TRBJ2-5
D gene: NA
CDR3 DNA: TGTGCCAGCAGTGATGCTGCCGGGGGTGAGACCCAGTACTTC
CDR3 protein: CASSDAAGGETQYF

V gene: TRBV7-2
clone size: NA
J gene: TRBJ2-1
D gene: TRBD2
CDR3 DNA: TGTGCCAGCAGCCTGGCTTCGGGTAGCGGGAGGGGGGGTGAGCAGTTCTTC
CDR3 protein: CASSLASGSGRGGEQFF

V gene: TRBV11-2
clone size: once
J gene: TRBJ1-2
D gene: NA
CDR3 DNA: TGTGCCAGCAGCTTTTCGGATGTTGGGTATGGCTACACCTTC
CDR3 protein: CASSFSDVGYGYTF

V gene: TRBV18
clone size: NA
J gene: TRBJ2-1
D gene: NA
CDR3 DNA: TGTGCCAGCTCACGAACTAGAGCTGAGCAGTTCTTC
CDR3 protein: CASSRTRAEQFF

V gene: TRBV11-3
clone size: once
J gene: TRBJ2-7
D gene: NA
CDR3 DNA: TGTGCCAGCAGCCGTGCGGATGGGCCGGGGGAGCAGTACTTC
CDR3 protein: CASSRADGPGEQYF